These 21 T cell receptor beta chains were all obtained from the same sample, sequenced in a study of blood T cells in healthy people across ages (dated by TCRdb to between 2014 and 2017). Libraries came from 5' RACE. These reads were obtained on an Illumina HiSeq 2500. The second PCR ran for roughly 7 to 12 cycles and used a J-beta primer mix along with a sample-barcoded 5' primer. TCRdb reprocessing: public reads trimmed at Q25 with fastp, clones called with MiXCR, in-frame beta chains kept. Each CDR3 protein appears once, grouped with its most common genes and DNA. The sample table contains about 930,000 distinct CDR3 sequences; only one count was recorded for almost 30% of them. Roughly a tenth of the sample rests with the top ten. This same sample was also taken into another study, of T cells of mothers and their children.

Sample: blood. The receptors were gathered from a woman aged 40 to 50 in good health.

This clonotype was counted ten times or more. A read error may account for a junction end that differs from germline. The chain uses TRBV11-2 and TRBJ2-5; D not certain. CDR1 is SGHAT, CDR2 FQNNGV, per germline. This CDR3 is built from 13 residues. Here the CDR3 reads CASTLGFSETQYF. The DNA for the CDR3 is TGTGCCAGCACCTTAGGTTTTTCGGAGACCCAGTACTTC.

Many counts were recorded for this clonotype. The V call is TRBV27, the J call TRBJ2-7; the D gene is possibly TRBD1 (5 bases). Germline CDR1 is MNHEY and CDR2 is SMNVEV (reference sequence). The CDR3 has 13 residues. V lost 6 bases, J lost 0 bases, and 9 bases lay in between. The CDR3 nucleotides are TGTGCCAGCAGCCGACAGAGCTCCTACGAGCAGTACTTC. Protein: CASSRQSSYEQYF.

This clonotype was observed many times. A read error may be the cause here, since a much bigger clone is one base away. The V call is TRBV7-2, the J call TRBJ2-1; D may be TRBD2 (6 bases). With the DNA end fitting TRBJ2-7 better, the J assignment may be wrong. The CDR3 spans 17 residues. Per the germline V gene, CDR1 is SGHTA and CDR2 is FQGNSA. The DNA for the CDR3 is TGTGCCAGCAGCCCAGGAGGGACCCAACGGCGCTACAATGAGCAGTACTTC. Its translation is CASSPGGTQRRYNEQYF.

The chain joins TRBV12-3 or TRBV12-4 to TRBJ1-4; D may be TRBD1 (5 bases). Trimming cost V 3 bases and J 3 bases, with 8 bases left between them. The CDR3 consists of 14 residues. The CDR3 sequence is CASSFLQANEKLFF. CDR3 sequence (DNA): TGTGCCAGCAGTTTCTTACAGGCTAATGAAAAACTGTTTTTT.

The V gene is TRBV29-1, the J gene TRBJ1-4, with 12 positions matching TRBD1. V trimming: 6 bases; J trimming: 13 bases; junction bases outside the gene matches: 9. The CDR3 runs to 13 residues. Germline values: CDR1 SQVTM, CDR2 ANQGSEA. This CDR3 reads CSVGTGGPGTLFF. CDR3 nucleotide sequence: TGCAGCGTGGGGACAGGGGGCCCAGGAACACTGTTTTTT.

The chain is built from TRBV3-1 and TRBJ2-3, with a weak D call TRBD1 (5 bases). The germline CDR1 and CDR2 sequences are LGHDT and YNNKEL (reference sequence). The V and J ends lost 1 base and 2 bases respectively, with 10 bases between them. The CDR3 covers 15 residues. This chain's CDR3 is CASSQVGDYTDTQYF. DNA of the CDR3: TGTGCCAGCAGCCAAGTAGGGGATTACACAGATACGCAGTATTTT.

As for this clonotype: Germline and junction disagree at one end, which may indicate a read error. The CDR3 spells CAGSSINRDRDETQYF. CDR3 in DNA: TGTGCCGGCAGCTCAATAAACCGGGACAGGGATGAGACCCAGTACTTC. The genes are TRBV6-5 and TRBJ2-5; 9 bases line up with TRBD1. The germline V gene encodes CDR1 MNHEY and CDR2 SVGAGI. The CDR3 length is 16 residues.

On this clonotype: A read error may explain this, as a much larger clone is one base away. The chain uses TRBV12-3 or TRBV12-4 and TRBJ1-2, with 9 bases lining up with TRBD1. The CDR3 sequence is 14 residues long. V shed 5 bases and J 6 bases; nucleotides not matched to a gene: 7. The chain's CDR3 is CASSPQGAWNGYTF. The CDR3 nucleotides are TGTGCCAGCAGTCCACAGGGGGCCTGGAATGGCTACACCTTC.

In its sample, this clonotype was seen a few times. The J gene is TRBJ2-1, the V gene TRBV12-3 or TRBV12-4; D is possibly TRBD1 or TRBD2 (5 bases each). V was pared by 11 bases and J by 7 bases, with 24 bases between. The CDR3 runs 15 residues. The CDR3 reads CAGSDSGPDGNEQFF. The DNA of the CDR3 is TGTGCCGGCTCGGATTCGGGGCCGGACGGGAATGAGCAGTTCTTC.

This chain connects TRBV19 to TRBJ1-2; D is unclear. Germline V gene lookup returns CDR1 LNHDA and CDR2 SQIVND (reference sequence). Trimming took 7 bases from V and 0 from J, leaving 12 bases between them. The length of the CDR3 is 14 residues. The CDR3 sequence is CASTGQVSNYGYTF. In DNA form, the CDR3 reads TGTGCCAGTACAGGCCAGGTGTCTAACTATGGCTACACCTTC.

This clonotype appeared a few times. This sequence joins TRBV2 and TRBJ2-3; tentative D call: TRBD2 (6 bases). Trimming pared 8 bases from V and 0 bases from J, leaving 18 bases between. This CDR3 has 16 residues. Germline CDR1 is SNHLY and CDR2 is FYNNEI. As DNA, the CDR3 is TGTGCCAGCGGGATCTTTGGCGGGGTGAGCACAGATACGCAGTATTTT. It is translated as CASGIFGGVSTDTQYF. Combining the CDR3 with reference TRBV2 and TRBJ2-3 gives the whole variable domain EPEVTQTPSHQVTQMGQEVILRCVPISNHLYFYWYRQILGQKVEFLVSFYNNEISEKSEIFDDQFSVERPDGSNFTLKIRSTKLEDSAMYFCASGIFGGVSTDTQYFGPGTRLTVL.

The chain uses TRBV29-1 and TRBJ2-3; either TRBD1 or TRBD2 may supply D (7 bases each). Per germline, CDR1 SQVTM and CDR2 ANQGSEA. V was shortened by 2 bases and J by 8 bases, with 17 bases between the two germline ends. The CDR3 sequence is 14 residues long. The CDR3 nucleotides are TGCAGCGTTGAACAGGGGGGGGTCAGAGGTACGCAGTATTTT. It encodes CSVEQGGVRGTQYF.

This chain connects TRBV5-1 to TRBJ2-4; D is perhaps TRBD2 (5 bases). The J call may be in error: the DNA end matches TRBJ2-7 better. The CDR3 has 14 residues. The germline gives CDR1 SGHRS, CDR2 YFSETQ. CDR3 amino acids: CASGSDGLTYEQYF. The CDR3 DNA follows: TGCGCCAGCGGCTCGGACGGACTCACCTACGAGCAGTACTTC.

As regards this clonotype: This may be a read error: a much more frequent sequence differs by one nucleotide. The chain links TRBV2 to TRBJ2-7; D unresolved. CDR3 length equals 14 residues. Looked up from germline, CDR1 is SNHLY and CDR2 is FYNNEI. The DNA of the CDR3 is TGTACCAGCAACCCCCAGTTGGCTATGAACGAGCAGTACTTC. Protein: CTSNPQLAMNEQYF.

This clonotype was detected a few times. V gene TRBV7-3 combines with J gene TRBJ2-3; D is uncertain. Germline CDR1 SGHTA, CDR2 FQGTGA. The ends were cut back, 0 bases at V and 2 bases at J, with 12 bases in the middle. There are 16 residues in the CDR3. The CDR3: CASSLTPGPNTDTQYF. CDR3 in DNA: TGTGCCAGCAGCTTAACACCCGGACCTAACACAGATACGCAGTATTTT.

Notes on this clonotype: Mismatch with germline at one junction end may stem from a read error. This sequence joins TRBV5-1 and TRBJ1-3, with TRBD1 matching 7 bases. This CDR3 has 14 amino acids. In germline, CDR1 is SGHRS, CDR2 YFSETQ. The CDR3 loop reads CASRATGDGNTTYF. CDR3 nucleotide sequence: TGCGCCAGCAGGGCTACAGGGGACGGAAACACCACATATTTT. The whole variable domain, filled in from reference TRBV5-1 and TRBJ1-3, reads KAGVTQTPRYLIKTRGQQVTLSCSPISGHRSVSWYQQTPGQGLQFLFEYFSETQRNKGNFPGRFSGRQFSNSRSEMNVSTLELGDSALYLCASRATGDGNTTYFGEGSWLTVV.

In its sample, this clonotype was seen many times. This rearrangement joins TRBV9 to TRBJ1-2; D remains unclear. The length of the CDR3 is 14 residues. From germline, CDR1 is SGDLS and CDR2 YYNGEE. Trimming took off 4 bases at V and 5 bases at J, with 15 bases between the two ends. The CDR3 reads CASSPTTGRYGYTF. The CDR3 region has the DNA TGTGCCAGCAGCCCTACCACGGGGAGATATGGCTACACCTTC.

V gene TRBV20-1 combines with J gene TRBJ2-7; tentative D call: TRBD1 (6 bases). The germline gives CDR1 DFQATT, CDR2 SNEGSKA (reference sequence). V shed 7 bases and J shed 0 bases, with 19 bases lying between them. The CDR3 has 15 amino acids. The CDR3, as DNA: TGCAGTGTACAGAACAGGGCCCGCATCTCCTACGAGCAGTACTTC. It translates to CSVQNRARISYEQYF.

Ten or more counts support this clonotype. CDR3 DNA: TGCGCCAGCAGCCCCGAACCGGGACATTCCTCCTACGAGCAGTACTTC. It codes for CASSPEPGHSSYEQYF. This chain joins TRBV5-1 and TRBJ2-7; maybe TRBD1 (6 bases). The CDR3 covers 16 residues. Germline lookup yields CDR1 SGHRS and CDR2 YFSETQ. The V gene lost 4 bases and the J gene lost 0 bases, with 17 bases spanning the gap.

Points on this clonotype: A much larger clone sits a single nucleotide away, making a read error possible. The chain is built from TRBV2 and TRBJ2-7, with D unresolved. CDR1 and CDR2 from the germline V gene are SNHLY and FYNNEI. Trimming shortened V by 2 bases and J by 8 bases, and 10 bases separated the two germline ends. CDR3 length: 12 residues. CDR3 loop: CASSENLRKQYF. The CDR3 bases are TGTGCCAGCAGTGAAAATCTCCGGAAGCAGTACTTC.

This clonotype was recorded a few times. The rearrangement uses TRBV27 and TRBJ2-5; no firm D call. CDR1 and CDR2 (germline): MNHEY, SMNVEV (reference sequence). Trimming took 5 bases from V and 5 from J, leaving 18 bases between them. The CDR3 contains 15 residues. The CDR3 DNA sequence: TGTGCCAGCAGTCTCAACCGCGGTGAATGGGAGACCCAGTACTTC. Translation gives CASSLNRGEWETQYF.